This TCR beta chain was identified during a study of CD8 T cells in Susac syndrome. Reverse transcription of roughly 0.5 to 1 ug RNA used random hexamers. TCRdb reprocessed the immunoSEQ multiplex PCR reads with MiXCR, giving one entry per CDR3 protein. The sample contains about 440,000 distinct CDR3 sequences, around 85% of which appear only once. Trimming left V 1 base short and J 11 bases short, with 14 bases between. From germline, CDR1 is MGHRA and CDR2 YSYEKL. CDR3 size: 13 residues. The receptor's source is a human donor with multiple sclerosis. This chain connects TRBV4-1 to TRBJ1-1; D possibly corresponds to TRBD1 (5 bases). Material: CD8+ T cells from PBMCs. CDR3: CASSQGDQGRAFF. CDR3 in DNA: TGCGCCAGCAGCCAAGGGGATCAGGGAAGGGCTTTCTTT.